The sequence of this TCR beta chain was determined in a study of blood T cell repertoires in COVID-19. Study-wide context: Material from acute and convalescent COVID-19 was sourced from the United States, Italy and Spain.

CDR1 LGHDT and CDR2 YNNKEL come from the germline V gene (reference sequence). The CDR3 is 15 residues long. Trimming removed 1 base at V and 10 bases at J, with 14 bases between. How the authors handled the data: How many nucleated cells were present was estimated from reference gene primer amplification. Assay used: immunoSEQ multiplex PCR; TCRdb lists only in-frame clones, some missing. The V and J calls and the clone size are those of that table, but D and trimming were determined from the DNA. The sample holds roughly 170,000 clones; 84% are singletons and the top ten take about 7%. This TCR came from a human donor in a cohort sampled during active COVID-19. Specimen: peripheral blood. The V gene is TRBV3-1 (or the pseudogene TRBV3-2), the J gene TRBJ1-6, with D unclear. The CDR3 DNA follows: TGTGCCAGCAGCCAAGGAGGGAGTGGCAGCTCACCCCTCCACTTT. Encoded protein: CASSQGGSGSSPLHF.